Each of the 3 T cell receptor beta chains below was sequenced from the same sample in a study of cytomegalovirus exposure and HLA in healthy donors. Primers: 60 Vbeta forward and 13 Jbeta reverse. Produced via immunoSEQ multiplex PCR; TCRdb's table is partial and in-frame only. Of more than 150,000 clones listed, roughly 88% were seen once; the top ten hold approximately 9.4%. Material: PBMCs. The origin of the receptors is a man younger than 30 in good health and CMV-seropositive.

The V and J genes are TRBV5-4 and TRBJ2-7, with D possibly matching TRBD1 (7 bases). Trimming took off 4 bases at V and 1 base at J, with 9 bases between the two ends. This CDR3 contains 13 residues. Germline V gives CDR1 SGHNT, CDR2 YYREEE (reference sequence). The CDR3 nucleotides read TGTGCCAGCAGCGCGGGACAGTCCTACGAGCAGTACTTC. This sequence encodes CASSAGQSYEQYF.

The CDR3 is CASSAGNQPQHF. The CDR3, as DNA: TGTGCCAGCAGTGCAGGGAACCAGCCCCAGCATTTT. The chain links TRBV2 to TRBJ1-5; perhaps TRBD1 as D (5 bases). Between the trimmed V and J ends, which lost 4 bases and 7 bases, there was a span of 8 bases. Germline V gene data show CDR1 as SNHLY and CDR2 as FYNNEI. CDR3 length equals 12 residues.

This rearrangement joins TRBV27 to TRBJ1-5; a weak D match, TRBD1 (6 bases). Germline V gene lookup returns CDR1 MNHEY and CDR2 SMNVEV (reference sequence). This CDR3 region has 13 residues. V was clipped by 5 bases and J by 6 bases, with 11 bases between them. CDR3 in DNA: TGTGCCAGCAGTACCAACAGGGTTCAGCCCCAGCATTTT. It yields the protein CASSTNRVQPQHF.